The 11 T cell receptor beta chains given below trace back to one sample, sequenced in a study of blood T cell repertoires in COVID-19. Produced via immunoSEQ multiplex PCR; TCRdb's table is partial and in-frame only. The sample consists of about 310,000 clones, under 90% of them appearing once. Sequencing was performed on peripheral blood. These receptors originate from a woman in her 30s with COVID-19, enrolled during active disease.

In this sample, this clone turned up a few times. CDR3 in amino acids: CASSEIMSVDRGFYGYTF. CDR3 in DNA: TGTGCCAGCAGTGAAATAATGAGCGTGGACAGGGGGTTCTATGGCTACACCTTC. V gene TRBV2 combines with J gene TRBJ1-2, with TRBD1 matching over 10 bases. With 2 bases clipped from V and 4 bases from J, the junction kept 13 bases outside the gene matches. From germline, CDR1 is SNHLY and CDR2 FYNNEI. The CDR3 sequence is 18 residues long.

This chain connects TRBV2 to TRBJ2-3; 11 bases are shared with TRBD2. V was clipped by 4 bases and J by 2 bases; unmatched bases: 5. The CDR3 is 16 amino acids. CDR1 is SNHLY, CDR2 FYNNEI, per germline. CDR3 sequence (DNA): TGTGCCAGCAGTGCGGCGACTAGCGGGATCACAGATACGCAGTATTTT. Translation gives CASSAATSGITDTQYF.

V and J are TRBV7-9 and TRBJ1-1; D unresolved. The CDR3 consists of 12 residues. V lost 6 bases, J lost 3 bases, and 8 bases lay in between. Germline V gene sequence: CDR1 SEHNR, CDR2 FQNEAQ (reference sequence). CDR3 amino acids: CASSTGDTEAFF. CDR3 coding DNA: TGTGCCAGCAGTACCGGGGACACTGAAGCTTTCTTT.

CDR3 protein: CASSPRGNDEQFF. Here the CDR3 DNA reads TGCGCCAGCAGCCCCCGCGGCAACGATGAGCAGTTCTTC. The V call is TRBV5-1, the J call TRBJ2-1; D is unclear. Germline lookup yields CDR1 SGHRS and CDR2 YFSETQ. The CDR3 totals 13 residues. The V end was cut by 4 bases, the J end by 8 bases, with 13 bases between.

The chain uses TRBV18 and TRBJ1-5; D uncertain. The CDR3 is made up of 15 amino acids. Germline CDR1 is KGHSH and CDR2 is LQKENI. The germline V and J ends were trimmed by 2 bases and 0 bases, with 8 bases remaining between them. CDR3 coding DNA: TGTGCCAGCTCACCATCTGCTAGTAGCAATCAGCCCCAGCATTTT. Translating gives CASSPSASSNQPQHF.

The chain is built from TRBV7-2 and TRBJ2-7, with TRBD1 matching over 7 bases. The junction had 9 bases not matched to a gene; V was cut back by 6 bases and J by 4 bases. Germline loops: CDR1 SGHTA, CDR2 FQGNSA. The CDR3 is 14 residues long. As DNA, the CDR3 is TGTGCCAGCAGATCCGACCCAGGGGGTTACGAGCAGTACTTC. It encodes CASRSDPGGYEQYF.

This clone has a single count. The chain employs TRBV3-1 (or the pseudogene TRBV3-2) and TRBJ1-2, with D unresolved. Trimming cost V 4 bases and J 4 bases, with 10 bases left between them. CDR1 is LGHDT and CDR2 is YNNKEL in the germline V gene (reference sequence). CDR3 length: 13 amino acids. The chain's CDR3 is CASSPIQAYGYTF. The CDR3 coding sequence is TGTGCCAGCAGCCCTATCCAGGCCTATGGCTACACCTTC.

The rearrangement joins TRBV6-5 to TRBJ2-2; 11 bases are a match to TRBD1. Per germline, CDR1 MNHEY and CDR2 SVGAGI. CDR3 size: 15 residues. Unmatched junction bases numbered 5, after V lost 6 bases and J lost 5 bases. The CDR3 DNA is TGTGCCAGCAGGCGCGGGACAGGGGGTACCGGGGAGCTGTTTTTT. This gives the protein CASRRGTGGTGELFF.

The V gene is TRBV27, the J gene TRBJ2-7; TRBD2 is a possible D gene (5 bases). Looked up from germline, CDR1 is MNHEY and CDR2 is SMNVEV (reference sequence). The CDR3 contains 13 residues. V lost 2 bases and J 3 bases, leaving 8 bases between the germline ends. CDR3 sequence reads: CASSLEGGYEQYF. As DNA, the CDR3 is TGTGCCAGCAGTTTAGAGGGTGGCTACGAGCAGTACTTC.

The chain uses TRBV27 and TRBJ2-7; D is ambiguous. Germline V CDR1 and CDR2: MNHEY, SMNVEV (reference sequence). This CDR3 contains 15 residues. V lost 5 bases to trimming and J lost 0 bases, with 14 bases between them. The DNA of the CDR3 is TGTGCCAGCAGTCTACACAGCTTAATCTCCTACGAGCAGTACTTC. It specifies CASSLHSLISYEQYF.

The chain has TRBV7-8 and TRBJ2-7; TRBD1 aligns across 7 bases. CDR3 size: 13 residues. The germline V gene encodes CDR1 SGHVS and CDR2 FQNEAQ. Trimming removed 2 bases from V and 6 bases from J; junction bases left unmatched: 4. CDR3 DNA: TGTGCCAGCAGCTTAACAGGGGCGCGCGAGCAGTACTTC. It encodes CASSLTGAREQYF.